Sequencing of this T cell receptor (beta chain) was carried out in a study of graft-versus-host responses after intestinal transplantation. The method was immunoSEQ multiplex PCR; TCRdb's version includes in-frame clones alone and lacks a portion of them. The sample carries approximately 49,000 clones, 90% to 95% recorded once. The CDR3 spans 14 residues. Germline assignment: CDR1 SNHLY and CDR2 FYNNEI. The germline V and J ends were trimmed by 3 bases and 7 bases, with 13 bases remaining between them. Study-wide results and caveats: With peak circulating GvH clone levels came an association with early post-transplant HvG declines.

About this clone itself: The antigen remains unidentified.

Sequencing used unstimulated CD8+ T cells sorted from spleen or lymph node cells, obtained before transplant. This sequence originates from a human donor who was the organ donor for an intestinal transplant. The chain links TRBV2 to TRBJ1-5; a weak D match, TRBD1 (6 bases). CDR3 residues: CASSENRVGQPQHF. The CDR3 DNA sequence: TGTGCCAGCAGTGAGAACAGGGTCGGGCAGCCCCAGCATTTT.